This is a list of T cell receptor beta chains from one sample in a study of blood T cells in healthy people across ages. Each CDR3 protein gets one entry after TCRdb re-called the 5' RACE reads with MiXCR. Of about a million distinct CDR3 sequences listed, around two fifths were seen once; the top ten hold under 15%. Sequences were obtained from blood. These receptors all stem from a man younger than 35 in good health. Both conserved end residues are part of each CDR3. Some rows mark clone size as missing; the rest say once, few, many or name a class of expanded clone.

clone_size | j_call | v_call | cdr3_aa
once | TRBJ2-2 | TRBV27 | CASSPWTSGGNTGELFF
NA | NA | TRBV9 | CASSVLAGGRTYNEQYF
NA | TRBJ2-3 | TRBV7-2 | CASSLTGQNTDTQYF
NA | TRBJ2-7 | TRBV3-1 | CASSQAPETYEQYF
few | TRBJ1-5 | TRBV6-5 | CASSYLPGQGISWPSGNQPQHF
few | TRBJ2-5 | TRBV6-6 | CASSYDNSGLETQYF
NA | TRBJ1-5 | TRBV18 | CASSPLSMEQPQHF
few | TRBJ2-1 | TRBV20-1 | CSASGGTYNEQFF
few | TRBJ1-2 | TRBV7-9 | CASSFTGGADYGYTF
NA | TRBJ2-7 | TRBV11-2 | CASRPPGHSSYEQYF
once | TRBJ2-1 | TRBV29-1 | CSVQVAFHNEQFF
few | TRBJ2-1 | TRBV12-3/TRBV12-4 | CASSAGTVGYEQFF
few | TRBJ2-1 | TRBV7-9 | CASSLDMRGASSSYNEQFF
few | TRBJ1-2 | TRBV3-1 | CASSQDQSKIGHYGYTF
NA | TRBJ1-1 | TRBV6-6 | CAGRTVLNTEAFF
NA | TRBJ1-1 | TRBV2 | CASSLVQAETFF
NA | TRBJ1-5 | TRBV20-1 | CSATKLNSNQPQHF
NA | TRBJ2-5 | TRBV10-3 | CAISGQLNEQYF
many | TRBJ2-1 | TRBV12-3/TRBV12-4 | CASTPGFSYNEQFF
few | TRBJ1-1 | TRBV5-5 | CASISSGVGTEAFF
few | TRBJ2-1 | TRBV12-3/TRBV12-4 | CASSLSHRRYEQFF
few | TRBJ1-2 | TRBV6-6 | CASSSPTERVYGYTF
NA | TRBJ1-2 | TRBV2 | CASSPQGADYGYTF
NA | TRBJ1-2 | TRBV20-1 | CSARQHEYGYTF
NA | TRBJ1-2 | TRBV27 | CASSSNRIVSSNYGYTF
NA | TRBJ1-5 | TRBV28 | CASSSADTKGPQHF
NA | TRBJ2-7 | TRBV20-1 | CSAGARWYEQYF
once | TRBJ2-1 | TRBV7-8 | CASLVVRGSYNEQFF
NA | TRBJ1-2 | TRBV14 | CVSSQDRGDGYTF
NA | TRBJ1-5 | TRBV6-1 | CASSDLRRGNQPQHF